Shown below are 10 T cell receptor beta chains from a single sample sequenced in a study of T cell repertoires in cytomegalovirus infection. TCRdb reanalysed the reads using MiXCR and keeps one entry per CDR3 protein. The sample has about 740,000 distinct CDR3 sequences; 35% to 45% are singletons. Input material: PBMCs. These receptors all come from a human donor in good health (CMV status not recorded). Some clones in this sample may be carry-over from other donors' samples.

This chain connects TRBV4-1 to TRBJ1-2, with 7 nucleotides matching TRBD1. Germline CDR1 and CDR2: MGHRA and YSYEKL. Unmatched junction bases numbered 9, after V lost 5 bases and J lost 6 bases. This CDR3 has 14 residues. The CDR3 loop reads CASSSLTGANGYTF. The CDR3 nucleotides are TGCGCCAGCAGCTCTCTTACAGGGGCTAATGGCTACACCTTC.

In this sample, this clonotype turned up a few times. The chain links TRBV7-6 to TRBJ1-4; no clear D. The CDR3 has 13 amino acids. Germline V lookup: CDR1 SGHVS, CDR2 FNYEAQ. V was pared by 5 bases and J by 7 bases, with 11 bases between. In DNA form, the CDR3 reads TGTGCCAGCAGCCCCGGGGATGGTGAAAAACTGTTTTTT. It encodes CASSPGDGEKLFF.

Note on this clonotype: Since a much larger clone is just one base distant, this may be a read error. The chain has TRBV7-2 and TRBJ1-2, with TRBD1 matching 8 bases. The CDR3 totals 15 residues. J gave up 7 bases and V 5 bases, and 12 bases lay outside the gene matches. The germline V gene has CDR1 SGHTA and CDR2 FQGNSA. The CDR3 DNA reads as TGTGCCAGCAGCGCCCGAAAACAGGGGGTGGGTGGCTACACCTTC. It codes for CASSARKQGVGGYTF.

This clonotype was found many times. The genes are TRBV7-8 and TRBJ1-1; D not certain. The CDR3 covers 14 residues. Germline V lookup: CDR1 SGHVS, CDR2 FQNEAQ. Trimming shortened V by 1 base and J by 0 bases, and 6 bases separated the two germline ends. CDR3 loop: CASSLVTVNTEAFF. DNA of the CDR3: TGTGCCAGCAGCTTAGTGACGGTGAACACTGAAGCTTTCTTT.

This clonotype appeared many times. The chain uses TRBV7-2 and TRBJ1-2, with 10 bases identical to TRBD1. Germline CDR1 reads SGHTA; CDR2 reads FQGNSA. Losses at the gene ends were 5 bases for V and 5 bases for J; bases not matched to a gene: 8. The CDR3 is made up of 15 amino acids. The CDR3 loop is CASSPRTGGGYGYTF. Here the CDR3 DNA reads TGTGCCAGCAGCCCAAGGACAGGGGGAGGGTATGGCTACACCTTC.

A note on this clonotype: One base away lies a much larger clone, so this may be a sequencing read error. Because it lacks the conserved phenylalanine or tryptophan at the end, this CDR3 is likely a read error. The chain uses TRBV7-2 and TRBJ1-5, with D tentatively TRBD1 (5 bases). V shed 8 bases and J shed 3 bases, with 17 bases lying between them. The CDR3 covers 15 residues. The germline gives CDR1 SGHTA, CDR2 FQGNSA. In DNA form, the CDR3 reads TGTGCCAGCGGCAACGGGACGGCTAACAATCAGCCCCAGCATTTG. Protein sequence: CASGNGTANNQPQHL.

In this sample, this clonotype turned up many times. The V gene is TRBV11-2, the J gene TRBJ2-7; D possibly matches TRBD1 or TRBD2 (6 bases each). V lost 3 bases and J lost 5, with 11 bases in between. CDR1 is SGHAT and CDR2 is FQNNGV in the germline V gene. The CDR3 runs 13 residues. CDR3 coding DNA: TGTGCCAGCAGCTTCCCGAGGGGGGACGAGCAGTACTTC. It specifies CASSFPRGDEQYF.

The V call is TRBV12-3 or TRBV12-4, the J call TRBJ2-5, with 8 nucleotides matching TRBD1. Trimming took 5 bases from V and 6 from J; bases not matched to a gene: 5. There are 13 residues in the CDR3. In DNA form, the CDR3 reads TGTGCCAGCAGTATCGACAGGGGAAAGACCCAGTACTTC. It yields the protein CASSIDRGKTQYF.

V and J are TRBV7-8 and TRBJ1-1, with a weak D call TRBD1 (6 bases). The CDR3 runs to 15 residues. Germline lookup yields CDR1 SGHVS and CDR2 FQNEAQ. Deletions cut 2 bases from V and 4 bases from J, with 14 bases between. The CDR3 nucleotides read TGTGCCAGCAGCTTACCAACAGGGATAGGCACTGAAGCTTTCTTT. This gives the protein CASSLPTGIGTEAFF.

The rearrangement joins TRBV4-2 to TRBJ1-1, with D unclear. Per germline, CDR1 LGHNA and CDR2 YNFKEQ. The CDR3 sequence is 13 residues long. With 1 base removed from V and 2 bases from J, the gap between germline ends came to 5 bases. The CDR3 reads CASSQGPNTEAFF. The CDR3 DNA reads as TGTGCCAGCAGCCAAGGCCCCAACACTGAAGCTTTCTTT.